These T cell receptor beta chains were read from a single sample in a study of blood T cell repertoires in COVID-19. Sequenced by immunoSEQ multiplex PCR; TCRdb stores in-frame clones only, minus some. The data hold some 320,000 clones, with 85% observed a single time. Specimen: PBMCs or T cells enriched from blood (not recorded which). The receptors shown here come from a woman aged 25 to 39 who had been exposed to COVID-19. The CDR3 runs from the conserved cysteine through the conserved F or W. A D gene is named only where the DNA matches it firmly. Expanded clones get a size class; other rows say once, few or many, or leave the size out.

V gene,J gene,clone size,D gene,CDR3 protein,CDR3 DNA
TRBV11-1,TRBJ2-1,NA,NA,CASSPSRNEQFF,TGTGCCAGCAGCCCTAGCCGCAATGAGCAGTTCTTC
TRBV19,TRBJ2-2,NA,TRBD2,CASETSGGRTGELFF,TGTGCCAGCGAGACTAGCGGGGGCCGTACCGGGGAGCTGTTTTTT
TRBV6-2/TRBV6-3,TRBJ1-5,NA,TRBD1,CASSYSTGIVPQHF,TGTGCCAGCAGTTATTCGACAGGGATCGTTCCCCAGCATTTT
TRBV4-3,TRBJ2-7,few,NA,CASSQQSPGYEQYF,TGCGCCAGCAGCCAACAGAGCCCGGGATACGAGCAGTACTTC
TRBV24-1,TRBJ2-3,NA,TRBD2,CATSDSASGGSADTQYF,TGTGCCACCAGTGATTCTGCTAGCGGGGGTTCAGCAGATACGCAGTATTTT
TRBV28,TRBJ1-1,NA,NA,CASSFETGNTEAFF,TGTGCCAGCAGTTTTGAGACAGGGAACACTGAAGCTTTCTTT
TRBV5-4,TRBJ2-7,NA,TRBD1,CASSLSGGRYEQYF,TGTGCCAGCAGCTTATCAGGGGGACGTTACGAGCAGTACTTC
TRBV9,TRBJ2-3,NA,TRBD2,CASSALQRGGSDTQYF,TGTGCCAGCAGCGCACTTCAACGGGGGGGCTCAGATACGCAGTATTTT
TRBV5-6,TRBJ2-7,once,TRBD2,CASSWGGPGSYEQYF,TGTGCCAGCAGCTGGGGGGGTCCAGGGAGCTACGAGCAGTACTTC
TRBV15,TRBJ2-2,NA,TRBD1,CATSKRKTGANTGELFF,TGTGCCACCAGCAAACGGAAGACAGGGGCGAACACCGGGGAGCTGTTTTTT
TRBV10-3,TRBJ1-6,NA,TRBD1,CAISEMGQHNSPLHF,TGTGCCATCAGTGAGATGGGACAGCATAATTCACCCCTCCACTTT
TRBV11-1,TRBJ2-2,NA,TRBD2,CASSLIGGANTGELFF,TGTGCCAGCAGCTTAATCGGGGGGGCGAACACCGGGGAGCTGTTTTTT
TRBV7-3,TRBJ2-1,NA,NA,CASSLKSDFYNEQFF,TGTGCCAGCAGCTTAAAGTCTGACTTTTACAATGAGCAGTTCTTC
TRBV7-2,TRBJ1-1,once,NA,CASSRTALKAFF,TGTGCCAGCAGCCGGACAGCTCTCAAAGCTTTCTTT
TRBV10-1,TRBJ2-1,NA,TRBD2,CASSEGLAGRNEQFF,TGCGCCAGCAGTGAGGGACTAGCGGGGAGGAATGAGCAGTTCTTC
TRBV12-3/TRBV12-4,TRBJ1-2,NA,NA,CASSVQGNYGYTF,TGTGCCAGCAGCGTACAGGGAAACTATGGCTACACCTTC
TRBV20-1,TRBJ2-4,NA,NA,CSASGRVLAKNIQYF,TGCAGTGCTAGTGGACGGGTTCTAGCCAAAAACATTCAGTACTTC
TRBV12-5,TRBJ1-2,NA,NA,CASGLPRTATNYGYTF,TGTGCTAGTGGTTTGCCCCGGACAGCAACTAACTATGGCTACACCTTC
TRBV18,TRBJ1-6,NA,NA,CASSPPTGFSPLHF,TGTGCCAGCTCACCACCTACAGGGTTTTCACCCCTCCACTTT
TRBV28,TRBJ1-2,NA,NA,CASDTTGAPNYGYTF,TGTGCCTCCGATACTACAGGAGCTCCTAACTATGGCTACACCTTC
TRBV5-4,TRBJ1-3,few,NA,CASSSDMSGNTIYF,TGTGCCAGCAGCTCGGACATGTCTGGAAACACCATATATTTT
TRBV2,TRBJ2-7,few,NA,CASSEGTAEQYF,TGTGCCAGCAGTGAAGGGACAGCGGAGCAGTACTTC
TRBV6-5,TRBJ1-1,NA,NA,CASSYFLRGFWTEAFF,TGTGCCAGCAGTTACTTTCTCAGGGGTTTTTGGACTGAAGCTTTCTTT
TRBV4-2,TRBJ1-2,NA,TRBD1,CASSQDIGDSYGYTF,TGTGCCAGCAGCCAAGATATTGGGGACAGCTATGGCTACACCTTC
TRBV14,TRBJ2-7,NA,NA,CASSFDWRDDEQYF,TGTGCCAGCAGTTTCGACTGGAGGGACGACGAGCAGTACTTC
TRBV27,TRBJ1-5,NA,NA,CASSSYSNQPQHF,TGTGCCAGCAGTTCGTATAGCAATCAGCCCCAGCATTTT
TRBV19,TRBJ1-5,NA,NA,CASSISKGYSNQPQHF,TGTGCCAGTAGTATCAGCAAGGGGTATAGCAATCAGCCCCAGCATTTT